This is a list of T cell receptor beta chains from one sample in a study of blood T cell repertoires in COVID-19. Data came from immunoSEQ multiplex PCR; TCRdb stores just in-frame clones and leaves some out. The repertoire includes 100,000 to 150,000 clones, roughly 80% of them detected once, and approximately 8% sits in the top ten. The material sequenced was peripheral blood. The receptors were sampled from a human donor in a cohort sampled during active COVID-19. CDR3s include the opening cysteine and the closing phenylalanine or tryptophan. A D gene is named only where the DNA matches it firmly. Clone size appears in some rows only: once, few, many, or a class for an expanded clone.

V gene	D gene	J gene	clone size	CDR3 protein	CDR3 DNA
TRBV5-5	-	TRBJ1-5	-	CASSSGGTIQPQHF	TGTGCCAGCAGCTCCGGGGGAACAATCCAGCCCCAGCATTTT
TRBV9	TRBD1	TRBJ1-2	-	CASSADRGGYGYTF	TGTGCCAGCAGCGCCGACAGGGGAGGCTATGGCTACACCTTC
TRBV27	-	TRBJ2-3	-	CASSLSGSSDTQYF	TGTGCCAGCAGTTTATCGGGCAGCTCAGATACGCAGTATTTT
TRBV5-1	-	TRBJ2-7	-	CASSPQPPIAGQRPYEQYF	TGCGCCAGCAGTCCACAGCCTCCTATAGCGGGACAGAGACCGTACGAGCAGTACTTC
TRBV5-1	-	TRBJ1-1	-	CASSPEGGVTEAFF	TGCGCCAGCAGCCCGGAGGGGGGGGTCACTGAAGCTTTCTTT
TRBV5-1	TRBD1	TRBJ2-7	-	CASSRTGQNYEQYF	TGCGCCAGCAGCCGGACGGGACAGAACTACGAGCAGTACTTC
TRBV28	-	TRBJ2-7	few	CASSFIAREQYF	TGTGCCAGCAGTTTTATAGCGCGGGAGCAGTACTTC
TRBV5-6	TRBD1	TRBJ1-2	-	CASSSRGLGYTF	TGTGCCAGCAGCTCCAGGGGGCTCGGCTACACCTTC
TRBV10-2	TRBD2	TRBJ2-3	-	CASSLAGGSDTQYF	TGCGCCAGCAGTCTAGCGGGAGGTTCAGATACGCAGTATTTT
TRBV30	-	TRBJ2-7	-	CAWSVGGPYEQYF	TGTGCCTGGAGTGTTGGCGGGCCCTACGAGCAGTACTTC
TRBV5-1	-	TRBJ2-7	-	CASSFRGNYEQYF	TGCGCCAGCAGCTTCCGGGGTAACTACGAGCAGTACTTC
TRBV5-1	-	TRBJ1-1	once	CASSPGALRTENTEAFF	TGCGCCAGCAGCCCAGGGGCACTAAGGACAGAGAACACTGAAGCTTTCTTT
TRBV3-1/TRBV3-2	TRBD2	TRBJ2-7	once	CASSRAGGGEQYF	TGTGCCAGCAGCCGAGCGGGAGGGGGTGAGCAGTACTTC
TRBV28	-	TRBJ1-6	few	CASSAFYGDFNSPLHF	TGTGCCAGCAGCGCTTTTTACGGGGACTTTAATTCACCCCTCCACTTT
TRBV2	-	TRBJ1-4	-	CASSAGWGGENEKLFF	TGTGCCAGCAGCGCCGGTTGGGGGGGCGAGAATGAAAAACTGTTTTTT
TRBV12-3/TRBV12-4	-	TRBJ1-1	-	CASSFRQAEAFF	TGTGCCAGCAGTTTTCGTCAGGCTGAAGCTTTCTTT
TRBV5-1	-	TRBJ1-2	-	CASSLNPRTDLSGYTF	TGCGCCAGCAGCTTGAACCCCCGGACAGACTTGAGCGGCTACACCTTC
TRBV7-9	-	TRBJ1-1	few	CASSFSRTEAFF	TGTGCCAGCAGCTTTAGTCGCACTGAAGCTTTCTTT
TRBV5-4	-	TRBJ2-7	-	CASSLDRTKVEQYF	TGTGCCAGCAGCTTGGACCGGACTAAGGTCGAGCAGTACTTC
TRBV6-2/TRBV6-3	-	TRBJ2-7	-	CASSLGGANGEQYF	TGTGCCAGCAGTTTAGGGGGGGCCAACGGCGAGCAGTACTTC
TRBV10-3	-	TRBJ2-7	few	CAIGGGAPGSYEQYF	TGTGCCATCGGAGGAGGGGCCCCTGGCTCCTACGAGCAGTACTTC
TRBV7-9	TRBD1	TRBJ1-6	-	CASSLEGTVYNSPLHF	TGTGCCAGCAGCTTAGAGGGGACAGTCTATAATTCACCCCTCCACTTT
TRBV11-3	-	TRBJ1-1	-	CASSGTGGRNTEAFF	TGTGCCAGCAGCGGCACGGGGGGCAGGAACACTGAAGCTTTCTTT
TRBV11-3	-	TRBJ2-7	-	CASSLVSGTYEQYF	TGTGCCAGCAGCTTAGTTTCAGGGACCTACGAGCAGTACTTC
TRBV28	-	TRBJ1-1	-	CASSYYRVENTEAFF	TGTGCCAGCAGTTACTACAGGGTAGAGAACACTGAAGCTTTCTTT
TRBV7-8	TRBD2	TRBJ2-7	once	CASSYAGGENEQYF	TGTGCCAGCAGCTACGCGGGGGGGGAAAACGAGCAGTACTTC
TRBV20-1	-	TRBJ2-7	-	CSANERSDEQYF	TGCAGTGCTAATGAAAGATCGGACGAGCAGTACTTC
TRBV5-1	-	TRBJ2-2	-	CASSLVGQFGGELFF	TGCGCCAGCAGCTTGGTTGGACAGTTCGGCGGGGAGCTGTTTTTT